This T cell receptor (beta chain) was retrieved from a study of CD8 T cells in Susac syndrome. Background on the study: Among the Susac syndrome patients who underwent sequencing, roughly six had clinically active disease, while about 8 of them were in remission. When blood was drawn, patients with Susac syndrome were on intravenous immunoglobulin alone, on corticosteroids, or therapy-naive.

Through negative isolation, CD4+ and CD8+ T cells were obtained, while TEMRA cells were enriched using FACS. After extraction with the RNeasy kit, about 0.45 to 1 ug of the RNA was reverse transcribed using random hexamers. The CDR3 of TCR beta was amplified by immunoSEQ multiplex PCR across 54 Vbeta and 13 Jbeta. Using its own MiXCR run on the immunoSEQ multiplex PCR reads, TCRdb lists one record per CDR3 protein. Of about 240,000 distinct CDR3 sequences in the sample, approximately 95% were seen once. The origin of this receptor is a human donor with Susac syndrome. Sequenced sample: CD4+ T cells from PBMCs.

The CDR3 loop is CASSLGGAGTLAEQYF. The DNA of the CDR3 is TGTGCCAGCAGCTTAGGGGGAGCGGGTACATTAGCCGAGCAGTACTTC. The chain has TRBV7-3 and TRBJ2-7; tentative D call: TRBD2 (6 bases). Germline CDR1 and CDR2: SGHTA and FQGTGA. V lost 2 bases and J lost 6, with 20 bases in between. CDR3 length: 16 residues.